The 5 T cell receptor beta chains below all came from one sample that was sequenced in a study of T cell repertoires in cytomegalovirus infection. Their specific antigens are unknown. TCRdb itself ran the reads through MiXCR, one entry per CDR3 protein. The sample consists of about 900,000 distinct CDR3 sequences, less than 35% of them appearing once. Here the sequenced sample was cultured CD8+ T cells from PBMCs, taken from culture after CMV antigen stimulation. These receptors all come from a human donor in good health (CMV status not recorded). Some clones in this sample may be carry-over from other donors' samples.

This clonotype was counted only a few times. The genes are TRBV27 and TRBJ1-2, with 8 bases fitting TRBD1. The CDR3 contains 14 residues. The V gene's germline CDR1 is MNHEY and CDR2 SMNVEV (reference sequence). J was trimmed by 8 bases and V by 5 bases; bases with no gene match: 10. The CDR3 spells CASSPLTGDIGYTF. CDR3 in DNA: TGTGCCAGCAGTCCGCTGACAGGGGATATCGGCTACACCTTC.

The genes are TRBV4-1 and TRBJ1-1, with TRBD1 matching 8 bases. This CDR3 is 16 amino acids long. Germline V gene sequence: CDR1 MGHRA, CDR2 YSYEKL. The trim removed 2 bases at V and 5 bases at J, leaving 10 bases unmatched. In DNA, the CDR3 is TGCGCCAGCAGCCAAAATCCTGACAGGGGTTCGACTGAAGCTTTCTTT. It codes for CASSQNPDRGSTEAFF.

The chain has TRBV18 and TRBJ2-1, with D unclear. Germline CDR1 is KGHSH and CDR2 is LQKENI. Trimming took off 2 bases at V and 9 bases at J, with 8 bases between the two ends. CDR3 size: 12 residues. CDR3 coding DNA: TGTGCCAGCTCACCAAGGAGTGGTGAGCAGTTCTTC. It is translated as CASSPRSGEQFF.

This sequence joins TRBV20-1 and TRBJ1-2; TRBD1 is a possible D gene (6 bases). V lost 0 bases and J lost 4, with 12 bases in between. Germline V gene data show CDR1 as DFQATT and CDR2 as SNEGSKA (reference sequence). The CDR3 has 14 amino acids. The chain's CDR3 is CSARERDKGYGYTF. CDR3 bases: TGCAGTGCTAGAGAGAGGGACAAAGGCTATGGCTACACCTTC.

The V and J genes are TRBV7-3 and TRBJ2-5; TRBD2 is a possible D gene (6 bases). Germline V gene data show CDR1 as SGHTA and CDR2 as FQGTGA. Between the trimmed V and J ends, which lost 2 bases and 3 bases, there was a span of 13 bases. This CDR3 has 15 amino acids. The CDR3 DNA reads TGTGCCAGCAGCTTATCGCGGGGTAAAAAAGAGACCCAGTACTTC. Amino acids: CASSLSRGKKETQYF.